This TCR beta chain was identified in a study of T-cell reconstitution after alpha-beta-depleted transplantation in children. Points from the study as a whole: Roughly two months post-transplant, alpha-beta T cells reportedly originated from several hundred graft clones that had expanded. One year post-transplant, T-cell counts and diversity were largely derived from T cells produced anew. Some patients' high day-60 TCRbeta diversity was traced to surviving recipient T cells and thymic progenitors.

This CDR3 is 15 amino acids long. J lost 2 bases, V lost 5 bases, and 7 bases had no gene match. Unique molecular identifiers featured in how the TCRbeta library was prepared. Using its own MiXCR run on the PCR reads, TCRdb lists one record per CDR3 protein. The table lists about 830,000 distinct CDR3 sequences, 16% of them singletons. Comments on this clonotype: What it binds is not known.

This clonotype originated in a male patient younger than 18 who had a stem cell transplant for acute lymphoblastic leukemia, so the T cells may come from the graft donor. The genes are TRBV12-3 or TRBV12-4 and TRBJ2-5; 8 bases match TRBD2. Sample: PBMCs, mostly from graft donor cells, taken 360 days after TCRalphabeta/CD19-depleted stem cell transplant. Written as DNA, the CDR3 is TGTGCCAGCAGTATCCCGGGACTAGGGCAAGAGACCCAGTACTTC. Translation gives CASSIPGLGQETQYF.